The 25 T cell receptor beta chains given below trace back to one sample, sequenced in a study of cytomegalovirus exposure and HLA in healthy donors. Primers included in the PCR were 60 Vbeta and 13 Jbeta primers. The data were produced by immunoSEQ multiplex PCR, yet TCRdb's version contains in-frame clones alone and is incomplete. The repertoire has fewer than 250,000 clones, roughly 85% of them found once; the top ten carry 1.8%. The sequenced material came from PBMCs. These TCRs come from a male donor in good health and CMV-seronegative.

V is TRBV27 and J is TRBJ2-7; no clear D gene. The CDR3 consists of 13 residues. V was shortened by 8 bases and J by 5 bases, with 16 bases between the two germline ends. The germline V gene encodes CDR1 MNHEY and CDR2 SMNVEV (reference sequence). CDR3 residues: CASREQPWDEQYF. In nucleotides, the CDR3 is TGTGCCAGCCGAGAACAGCCCTGGGACGAGCAGTACTTC.

V and J are TRBV30 and TRBJ2-3, with 8 bases matching TRBD2. The V gene end was trimmed by 1 base and the J gene end by 4 bases; junction bases not matched to a gene: 4. CDR3 size: 14 residues. Germline loops: CDR1 GTSNPN, CDR2 SVGIG (reference sequence). For the CDR3, the DNA is TGTGCCTGGAGTGCTCGGGGGGGGTCAGATACGCAGTATTTT. This sequence encodes CAWSARGGSDTQYF.

This clone has a handful of counts. This rearrangement joins TRBV6-4 to TRBJ2-1; 8 bases agree with TRBD1. The CDR3 is 14 residues long. The trim removed 3 bases at V and 4 bases at J, leaving 2 bases unmatched. Germline V lookup: CDR1 MRHNA, CDR2 SNTAGT. The CDR3 DNA sequence: TGTGCCAGCAGTGAAACAGGGGGTTACAATGAGCAGTTCTTC. This encodes CASSETGGYNEQFF.

The gene calls are TRBV18 and TRBJ1-4, with 12 nucleotides matching TRBD1. From germline, CDR1 is KGHSH and CDR2 LQKENI. The CDR3 is made up of 16 amino acids. V was pared by 5 bases and J by 6 bases, with 7 bases of the junction left unmatched. DNA for the CDR3: TGTGCCAGCTCAGCCGGGACAGGGGGCGCAGATGAAAAACTGTTTTTT. This gives the protein CASSAGTGGADEKLFF.

This chain links TRBV5-1 with TRBJ1-6; D might be TRBD1 (6 bases). From germline, CDR1 is SGHRS and CDR2 YFSETQ. The CDR3 runs to 15 residues. Trimming shortened V by 4 bases and J by 5 bases, and 13 bases separated the two germline ends. CDR3 amino acids: CASSNTGFDNSPLHF. The CDR3 DNA is TGCGCCAGCAGCAACACAGGGTTCGATAATTCACCCCTCCACTTT.

The V gene is TRBV19, the J gene TRBJ2-2; 8 nucleotides line up with TRBD1. The CDR3 loop spans 14 amino acids. V shed 4 bases and J 5 bases; nucleotides not matched to a gene: 3. Germline values: CDR1 LNHDA, CDR2 SQIVND (reference sequence). The CDR3 loop is CASSTRGRTGELFF. The CDR3, as DNA: TGTGCCAGTAGTACCAGGGGGCGAACCGGGGAGCTGTTTTTT. The full variable domain, completed using reference TRBV19 and TRBJ2-2, is DGGITQSPKYLFRKEGQNVTLSCEQNLNHDAMYWYRQDPGQGLRLIYYSQIVNDFQKGDIAEGYSVSREKKESFPLTVTSAQKNPTAFYLCASSTRGRTGELFFGEGSRLTVL.

V is TRBV19 and J is TRBJ2-2, with 10 bases fitting TRBD2. This CDR3 contains 16 residues. Unmatched junction bases numbered 5, after V lost 3 bases and J lost 4 bases. CDR1 is LNHDA and CDR2 is SQIVND in the germline V gene (reference sequence). Here the CDR3 reads CASSILAGGGTGELFF. The CDR3 DNA reads TGTGCCAGTAGTATTTTAGCGGGAGGTGGCACCGGGGAGCTGTTTTTT.

This sequence joins TRBV7-2 and TRBJ1-5; weak D call: TRBD1 (6 bases). Trimming removed 0 bases at V and 5 bases at J, with 14 bases between. Germline CDR1 and CDR2: SGHTA and FQGNSA. The CDR3 loop spans 16 amino acids. The CDR3 DNA is TGTGCCAGCAGCTTAGCTGGGCGGGGGGCCCATCAGCCCCAGCATTTT. Encoded protein: CASSLAGRGAHQPQHF. Combining the CDR3 with reference TRBV7-2 and TRBJ1-5 gives the whole variable domain GAGVSQSPSNKVTEKGKDVELRCDPISGHTALYWYRQSLGQGLEFLIYFQGNSAPDKSGLPSDRFSAERTGGSVSTLTIQRTQQEDSAVYLCASSLAGRGAHQPQHFGDGTRLSIL.

The chain is built from TRBV11-2 and TRBJ2-2; 7 bases line up with TRBD1. The CDR3 is 15 amino acids. Germline V gene sequence: CDR1 SGHAT, CDR2 FQNNGV. V lost 5 bases to trimming and J lost 1 base; unmatched junction nucleotides: 4. The CDR3 here is CASSPTGLNTGELFF. The DNA for the CDR3 is TGTGCCAGCAGCCCGACAGGGTTGAACACCGGGGAGCTGTTTTTT.

The V gene is TRBV4-2, the J gene TRBJ2-7; tentatively, D is TRBD2 (5 bases). Trimming removed 0 bases from V and 2 bases from J, with 11 bases in between. CDR1 LGHNA and CDR2 YNFKEQ come from the germline V gene. This CDR3 is 15 amino acids long. The CDR3 coding sequence is TGTGCCAGCAGCCAAGATAAGGGAGTCGCCTACGAGCAGTACTTC. This gives the protein CASSQDKGVAYEQYF.

The J gene is TRBJ1-1, the V gene TRBV9, with D hard to call. This CDR3 has 16 amino acids. Germline CDR1 is SGDLS and CDR2 is YYNGEE. The germline V and J ends were trimmed by 0 bases and 4 bases, with 16 bases remaining between them. The CDR3, as DNA: TGTGCCAGCAGCGTAGCTACCGGTAGTTTGGTCACTGAAGCTTTCTTT. Amino acid sequence: CASSVATGSLVTEAFF.

V gene TRBV18 combines with J gene TRBJ2-2, with a possible D match to TRBD1 (6 bases). The CDR3 is made up of 15 amino acids. Trimming stripped 4 bases from V and 6 bases from J, with 15 bases between. CDR1 is KGHSH and CDR2 is LQKENI in the germline V gene. The CDR3 bases are TGTGCCAGCTCACAAGGACAGCGTGGTCCCGGGGAGCTGTTTTTT. This translates into CASSQGQRGPGELFF. The full variable domain, its missing parts supplied by reference TRBV18 and TRBJ2-2, is NAGVMQNPRHLVRRRGQEARLRCSPMKGHSHVYWYRQLPEEGLKFMVYLQKENIIDESGMPKERFSAEFPKEGPSILRIQQVVRGDSAAYFCASSQGQRGPGELFFGEGSRLTVL.

The chain uses TRBV4-2 and TRBJ1-1, with 10 bases identical to TRBD1. The CDR3 runs to 19 residues. Trimming at V came to 1 base and at J to 0 bases, leaving 11 bases not matched to a gene. The germline CDR1 and CDR2 sequences are LGHNA and YNFKEQ. The CDR3 protein is CASSQGKGQGSRMNTEAFF. Here the CDR3 DNA reads TGTGCCAGCAGCCAAGGGAAGGGACAGGGGTCTCGGATGAACACTGAAGCTTTCTTT.

The table lists this clone with a few counts. J is TRBJ2-7 and V is TRBV27; 8 bases fit TRBD1. Germline V gene data show CDR1 as MNHEY and CDR2 as SMNVEV (reference sequence). This CDR3 spans 16 amino acids. V lost 5 bases to trimming and J lost 3 bases; unmatched junction nucleotides: 12. CDR3: CASSPTGGQGLYEQYF. The CDR3 bases are TGTGCCAGCAGTCCTACGGGCGGACAGGGACTCTACGAGCAGTACTTC.

A few counts support this clone. The chain combines TRBV30 with TRBJ2-7; 7 nucleotides align to TRBD1. V lost 2 bases, J lost 2 bases, and 3 bases stayed unmatched. The CDR3 sequence is 13 residues long. Germline values: CDR1 GTSNPN, CDR2 SVGIG (reference sequence). CDR3 bases: TGTGCCTGGAGTAGGGGGACAGCCTACGAGCAGTACTTC. As protein: CAWSRGTAYEQYF.

This chain uses TRBV7-2 with TRBJ2-5, with 10 positions matching TRBD1. Germline trimming cut 3 bases from V and 5 bases from J; bases unmatched to any gene: 3. This CDR3 region has 14 residues. Looked up from germline, CDR1 is SGHTA and CDR2 is FQGNSA. The CDR3 coding sequence is TGTGCCAGCAGCTTGGGACAGGGGATCGAGACCCAGTACTTC. It is translated as CASSLGQGIETQYF.

The chain has TRBV27 and TRBJ1-6, with 10 bases aligning to TRBD1. Germline V gene sequence: CDR1 MNHEY, CDR2 SMNVEV (reference sequence). CDR3 size: 16 residues. J was trimmed by 6 bases and V by 4 bases; bases with no gene match: 6. The CDR3 is CASSSPGQGTNSPLHF. CDR3 in DNA: TGTGCCAGCAGTTCACCGGGACAGGGGACTAATTCACCCCTCCACTTT.

The chain carries TRBV2 and TRBJ1-2, with D possibly matching TRBD1 (5 bases). The V gene's germline CDR1 is SNHLY and CDR2 FYNNEI. The CDR3 loop spans 12 amino acids. V was trimmed by 2 bases and J by 8 bases, leaving 9 bases between them. CDR3 sequence reads: CASSENGAGYTF. CDR3 in DNA: TGTGCCAGCAGTGAAAATGGGGCCGGCTACACCTTC.

This chain joins TRBV6-5 and TRBJ2-7; unclear D gene. The CDR3 loop spans 12 amino acids. Germline loops: CDR1 MNHEY, CDR2 SVGAGI. Trimming stripped 0 bases from V and 5 bases from J, with 5 bases between. The CDR3 nucleotides read TGTGCCAGCAGTTACTCTAGCCACGAGCAGTACTTC. It translates to CASSYSSHEQYF.

In DNA, the CDR3 is TGCAGCGTTGCACAGGGGCAAGAGACCCAGTACTTC. This sequence encodes CSVAQGQETQYF. J is TRBJ2-5 and V is TRBV29-1; 7 bases match TRBD1. Germline V gene lookup returns CDR1 SQVTM and CDR2 ANQGSEA. This CDR3 comprises 12 residues. V lost 4 bases to trimming and J lost 2 bases; unmatched junction nucleotides: 1.

The chain links TRBV4-3 to TRBJ2-5, with 8 bases that match TRBD1. Matching the DNA end better, TRBJ2-7 makes the J call doubtful. Germline CDR1 reads LGHNA; CDR2 reads YSLEER. The CDR3 extends over 15 amino acids. The CDR3 DNA follows: TGCGCCAGCAGCCAGTCGGGGACAGGTACCTACGAGCAGTACTTC. Amino acids: CASSQSGTGTYEQYF.

In its sample, this clone was seen once. The chain recombines TRBV5-1 with TRBJ2-7, with D possibly being TRBD1 (6 bases). Trimming took 4 bases from V and 0 from J, leaving 11 bases between them. The CDR3 contains 14 residues. The V gene's germline CDR1 is SGHRS and CDR2 YFSETQ. Here the CDR3 DNA reads TGCGCCAGCAGCCCACAGGACAGCTCCTACGAGCAGTACTTC. Translated: CASSPQDSSYEQYF.

This clone turned up a few times. This chain connects TRBV9 to TRBJ1-3; 7 nucleotides line up with TRBD1. From germline, CDR1 is SGDLS and CDR2 YYNGEE. J was trimmed by 4 bases and V by 6 bases; bases with no gene match: 4. This CDR3 comprises 13 residues. The CDR3 sequence is CASNEGAGNTIYF. The CDR3 region has the DNA TGTGCCAGCAACGAGGGGGCAGGAAACACCATATATTTT.

This chain uses TRBV11-1 with TRBJ2-5; 7 bases agree with TRBD2. The better agreement between TRBJ2-7 and the DNA end casts doubt on the J call. The CDR3 sequence is 15 residues long. Germline assignment: CDR1 SGHAT and CDR2 FQDESV (reference sequence). CDR3 residues: CASSLALADSYEQYF. In DNA form, the CDR3 reads TGTGCCAGCAGCTTAGCTCTAGCGGACTCCTACGAGCAGTACTTC.

V is TRBV13 and J is TRBJ2-2, with D possibly matching TRBD1 (5 bases). The CDR3 contains 15 residues. V lost 2 bases and J 3 bases, leaving 10 bases between the germline ends. Germline V gene lookup returns CDR1 PRHDT and CDR2 FYEKMQ (reference sequence). For the CDR3, the DNA is TGTGCCAGCAGCTTAACCAGGGTAGACACCGGGGAGCTGTTTTTT. Its protein is CASSLTRVDTGELFF.